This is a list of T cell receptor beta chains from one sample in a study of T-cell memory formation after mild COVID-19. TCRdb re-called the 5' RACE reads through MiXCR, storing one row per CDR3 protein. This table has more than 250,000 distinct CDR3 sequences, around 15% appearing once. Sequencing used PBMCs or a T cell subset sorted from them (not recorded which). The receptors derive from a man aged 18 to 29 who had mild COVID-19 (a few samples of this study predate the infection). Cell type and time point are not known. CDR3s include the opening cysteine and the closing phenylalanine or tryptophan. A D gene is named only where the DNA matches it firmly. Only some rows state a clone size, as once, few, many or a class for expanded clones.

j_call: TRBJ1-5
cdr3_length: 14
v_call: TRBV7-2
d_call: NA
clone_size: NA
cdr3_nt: TGTGCCAGCAGCTTAGAGAGGAGCAATCAGCCCCAGCATTTT
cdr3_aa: CASSLERSNQPQHF

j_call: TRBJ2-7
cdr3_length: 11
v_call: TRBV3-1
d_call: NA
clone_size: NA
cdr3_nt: TGTGCCAGCAGCCAAGGCCGGGGGCAGTACTTC
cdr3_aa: CASSQGRGQYF

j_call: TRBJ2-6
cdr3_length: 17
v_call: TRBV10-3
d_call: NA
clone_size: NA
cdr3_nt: TGTGCCATCAGTGAGTCAGAGCAGTACTCTGGGGCCAACGTCCTGACTTTC
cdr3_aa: CAISESEQYSGANVLTF

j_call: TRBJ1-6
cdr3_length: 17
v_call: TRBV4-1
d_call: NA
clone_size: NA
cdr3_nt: TGCGCCAGCAGCCAAGGCTTAGGGGAAAACTATAATTCACCCCTCCACTTT
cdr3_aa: CASSQGLGENYNSPLHF

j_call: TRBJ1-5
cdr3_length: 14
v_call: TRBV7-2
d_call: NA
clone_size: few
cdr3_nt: TGTGCCAGCAGCTACCGGGGCCAAAATCAGCCCCAGCATTTT
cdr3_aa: CASSYRGQNQPQHF

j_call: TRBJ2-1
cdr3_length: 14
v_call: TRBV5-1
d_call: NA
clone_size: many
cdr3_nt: TGCGCCAGCAGCTTTGGCAACTCCTACAATGAGCAGTTCTTC
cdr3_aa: CASSFGNSYNEQFF

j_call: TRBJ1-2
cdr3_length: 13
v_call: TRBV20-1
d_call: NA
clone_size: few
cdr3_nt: TGCAGTGCTAGCAGGGAGGCTAACTATGGCTACACCTTC
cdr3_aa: CSASREANYGYTF

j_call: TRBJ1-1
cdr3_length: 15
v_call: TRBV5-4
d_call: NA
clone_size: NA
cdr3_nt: TGTGCCAGCAGCGCTACAGGGCTCGCGAACACTGAAGCTTTCTTT
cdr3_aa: CASSATGLANTEAFF

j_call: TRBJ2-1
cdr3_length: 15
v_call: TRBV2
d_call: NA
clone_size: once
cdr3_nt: TGTGCCAGCAGCGGGGTAGGGTTCGGTTGGAATGAGCAGTTCTTC
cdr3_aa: CASSGVGFGWNEQFF

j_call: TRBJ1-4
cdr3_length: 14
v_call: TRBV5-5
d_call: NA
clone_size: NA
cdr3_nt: TGTGCCACCCATCCATCCGCAACTAATGAAAAACTGTTTTTT
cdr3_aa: CATHPSATNEKLFF

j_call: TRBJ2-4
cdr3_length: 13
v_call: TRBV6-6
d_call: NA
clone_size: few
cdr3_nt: TGTGCCAGCAGTCGACAGTACAAAAACATTCAGTACTTC
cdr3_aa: CASSRQYKNIQYF

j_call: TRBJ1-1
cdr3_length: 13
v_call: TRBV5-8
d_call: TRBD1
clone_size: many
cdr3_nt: TGTGCCAGCAGCCCCGGGACAGGGAATGAAGCTTTCTTT
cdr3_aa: CASSPGTGNEAFF

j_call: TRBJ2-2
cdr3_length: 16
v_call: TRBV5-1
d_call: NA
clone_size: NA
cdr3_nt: TGCGCCAGCAGCTCGTACTGGGCCGCGAACACCGGGGAGCTGTTTTTT
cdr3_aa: CASSSYWAANTGELFF

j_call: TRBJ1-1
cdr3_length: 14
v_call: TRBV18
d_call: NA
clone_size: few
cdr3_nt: TGTGCCAGCTCAACTTACACAGGGTCTTCTGAAGCTTTCTTT
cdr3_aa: CASSTYTGSSEAFF

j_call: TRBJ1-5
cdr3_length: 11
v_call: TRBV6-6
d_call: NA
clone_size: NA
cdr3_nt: TGTGCCAGCAGTCGGGTGGGGCCCCAGCATTTT
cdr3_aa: CASSRVGPQHF

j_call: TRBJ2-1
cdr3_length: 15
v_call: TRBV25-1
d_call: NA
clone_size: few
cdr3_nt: TGTGCCAGCAGTCCAGGCCAGAGCTCCTACAATGAGCAGTTCTTC
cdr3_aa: CASSPGQSSYNEQFF

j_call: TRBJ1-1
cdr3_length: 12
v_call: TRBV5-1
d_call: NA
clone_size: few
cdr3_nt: TGCGCCAGCAGCTTAAATCAGGGTTCGGCTTTCTTT
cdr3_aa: CASSLNQGSAFF

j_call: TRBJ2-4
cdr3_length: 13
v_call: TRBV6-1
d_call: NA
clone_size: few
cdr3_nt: TGTGCCAGCAGTGGACAGACCAAAAACATTCAGTACTTC
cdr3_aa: CASSGQTKNIQYF

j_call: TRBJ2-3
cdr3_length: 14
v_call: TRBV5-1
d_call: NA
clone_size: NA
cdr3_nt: TGCGCCAGCAGCTTTAAGGAGGGGGTAGATACGCAGTATTTT
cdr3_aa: CASSFKEGVDTQYF

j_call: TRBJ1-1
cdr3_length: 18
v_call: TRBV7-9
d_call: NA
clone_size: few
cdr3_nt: TGTGCCAGCAGCCCAGAGGGGTCGGGGACGACTCTGAACACTGAAGCTTTCTTT
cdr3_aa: CASSPEGSGTTLNTEAFF

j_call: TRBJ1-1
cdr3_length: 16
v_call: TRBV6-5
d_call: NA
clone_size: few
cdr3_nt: TGTGCCAGCAGTTACAAGGTTGGGGGGTTGAACACTGAAGCTTTCTTT
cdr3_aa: CASSYKVGGLNTEAFF

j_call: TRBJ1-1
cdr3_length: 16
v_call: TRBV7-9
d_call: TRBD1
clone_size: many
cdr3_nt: TGTGCCAGCAGCTTCGGGACAGGTTTCTTGGACACTGAAGCTTTCTTT
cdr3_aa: CASSFGTGFLDTEAFF

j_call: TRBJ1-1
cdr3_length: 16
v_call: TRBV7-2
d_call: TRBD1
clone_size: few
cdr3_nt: TGTGCCAGCAGCTTAGGACAGGGTGGGGGCGGCACTGAAGCTTTCTTT
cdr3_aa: CASSLGQGGGGTEAFF

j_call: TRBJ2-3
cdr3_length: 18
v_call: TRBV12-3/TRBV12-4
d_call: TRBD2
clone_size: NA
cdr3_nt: TGTGCCAGCTCCTGGGCAAGCGGGGTGCGAACTAGCACAGATACGCAGTATTTT
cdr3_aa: CASSWASGVRTSTDTQYF

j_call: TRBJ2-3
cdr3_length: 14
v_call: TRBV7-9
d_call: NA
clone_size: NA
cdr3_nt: TGTGCCAGCAGCCCCCGTCCGCCGCCTAATACGCAGTATTTT
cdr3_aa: CASSPRPPPNTQYF

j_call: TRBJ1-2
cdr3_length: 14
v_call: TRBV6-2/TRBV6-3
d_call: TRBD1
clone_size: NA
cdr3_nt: TGTGCCAGCAGTTACGGGACAGCCCCTGTCGGCTACACCTTC
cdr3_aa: CASSYGTAPVGYTF

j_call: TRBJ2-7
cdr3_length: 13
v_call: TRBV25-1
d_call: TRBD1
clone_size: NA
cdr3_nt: TGTGCCAGCAGGGACAGGGGGAACTACGAGCAGTACTTC
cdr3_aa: CASRDRGNYEQYF

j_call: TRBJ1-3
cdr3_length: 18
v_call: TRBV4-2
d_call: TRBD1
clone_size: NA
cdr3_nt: TGTGCCAGCAGCCCCCCCCGACAGGGTTTCATTGCTGGAAACACCATATATTTT
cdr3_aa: CASSPPRQGFIAGNTIYF

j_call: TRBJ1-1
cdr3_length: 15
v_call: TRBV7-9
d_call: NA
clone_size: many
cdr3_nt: TGTGCCAGCAGCCCCCGGGCAGGACAATACACTGAAGCTTTCTTT
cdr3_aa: CASSPRAGQYTEAFF

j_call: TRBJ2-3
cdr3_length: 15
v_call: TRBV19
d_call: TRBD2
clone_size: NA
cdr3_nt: TGTGCCAGTCGTAGCGGGGGTCTCCCTACTCATACGCAGTATTTT
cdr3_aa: CASRSGGLPTHTQYF

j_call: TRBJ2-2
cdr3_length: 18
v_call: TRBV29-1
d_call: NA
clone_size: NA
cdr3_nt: TGCAGCGTTGAAGACTCACCATTGGACGGACGAAACACCGGGGAGCTGTTTTTT
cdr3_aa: CSVEDSPLDGRNTGELFF

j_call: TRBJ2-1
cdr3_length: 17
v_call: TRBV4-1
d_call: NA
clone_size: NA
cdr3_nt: TGCGCCAGCAGCCAAGATCCCTTAGTGGGCCCATACAATGAGCAGTTCTTC
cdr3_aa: CASSQDPLVGPYNEQFF

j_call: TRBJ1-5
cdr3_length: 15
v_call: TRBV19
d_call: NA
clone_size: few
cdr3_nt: TGTGCCAGTAGTACCACAGGATTTGGCAATCAGCCCCAGCATTTT
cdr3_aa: CASSTTGFGNQPQHF

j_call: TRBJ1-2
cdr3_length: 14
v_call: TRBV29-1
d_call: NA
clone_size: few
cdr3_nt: TGCAGCGTTGACTCGGAGGGAGGGACCTATGGCTACACCTTC
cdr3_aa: CSVDSEGGTYGYTF

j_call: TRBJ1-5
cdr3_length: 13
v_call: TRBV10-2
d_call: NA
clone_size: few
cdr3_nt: TGCGCCAGCGGAGGCCGAGCTTTGGGGCCCCAGCATTTT
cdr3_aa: CASGGRALGPQHF

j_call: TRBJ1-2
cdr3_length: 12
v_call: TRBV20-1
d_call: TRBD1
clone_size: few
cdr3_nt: TGCAGTGCTAGACAGGGGGACTATGGCTACACCTTC
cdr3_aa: CSARQGDYGYTF

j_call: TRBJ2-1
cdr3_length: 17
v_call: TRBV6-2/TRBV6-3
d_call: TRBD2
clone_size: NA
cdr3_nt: TGTGCCAGCAGCAGTGGACTAGCGGGCCCATCCTACAATGAGCAGTTCTTC
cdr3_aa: CASSSGLAGPSYNEQFF

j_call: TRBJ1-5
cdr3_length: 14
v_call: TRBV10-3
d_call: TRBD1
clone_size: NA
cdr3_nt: TGTGCCATCAGTCAGGGGGCGACCTATCAGCCCCAGCATTTT
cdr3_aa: CAISQGATYQPQHF

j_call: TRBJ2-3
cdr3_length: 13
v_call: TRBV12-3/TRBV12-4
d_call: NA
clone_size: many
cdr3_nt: TGTGCCAGCAGCTCCGGACACACAGATACGCAGTATTTT
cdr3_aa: CASSSGHTDTQYF

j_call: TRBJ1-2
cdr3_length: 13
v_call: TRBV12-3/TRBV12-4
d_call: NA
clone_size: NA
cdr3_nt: TGTGCCAGCGTAGGCGGGTGGGACTATGGCTACACCTTC
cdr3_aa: CASVGGWDYGYTF

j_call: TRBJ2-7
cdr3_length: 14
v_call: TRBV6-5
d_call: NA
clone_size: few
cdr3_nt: TGTGCCAGCAGTTCCAGACAGACAGAAGGGGAGCAGTACTTC
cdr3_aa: CASSSRQTEGEQYF

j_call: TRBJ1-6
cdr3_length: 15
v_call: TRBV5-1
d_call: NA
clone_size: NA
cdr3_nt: TGCGCCAGCAGCTGGGGGGGACTCTTCGATTCACCCCTCCACTTT
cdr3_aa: CASSWGGLFDSPLHF

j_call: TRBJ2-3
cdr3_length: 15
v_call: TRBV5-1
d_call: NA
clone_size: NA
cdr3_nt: TGCGCCAGCAGCTTGGTGGTAGCGGCCGCAGATACGCAGTATTTT
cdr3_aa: CASSLVVAAADTQYF

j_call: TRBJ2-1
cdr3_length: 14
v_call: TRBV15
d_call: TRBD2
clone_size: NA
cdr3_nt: TGTGCCACCAGCCGGCGGGGGGGCAGCGATGAGCAGTTCTTC
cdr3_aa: CATSRRGGSDEQFF

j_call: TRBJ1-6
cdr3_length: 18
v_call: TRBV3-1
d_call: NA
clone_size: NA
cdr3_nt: TGTGCCAGCAGCCAAGATAAAGTCAGGGGTCCGCTTAATTCACCCCTCCACTTT
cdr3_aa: CASSQDKVRGPLNSPLHF

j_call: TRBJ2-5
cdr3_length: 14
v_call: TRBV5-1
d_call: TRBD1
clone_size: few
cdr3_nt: TGCGCCAGCAGCATGGGACAGGGGAAAGAGACCCAGTACTTC
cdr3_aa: CASSMGQGKETQYF

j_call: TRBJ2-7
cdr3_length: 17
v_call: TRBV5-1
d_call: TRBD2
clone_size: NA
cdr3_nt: TGCGCCAGCAGCCCTCAATGGAACGGGGGGACTGACTACGAGCAGTACTTC
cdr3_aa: CASSPQWNGGTDYEQYF